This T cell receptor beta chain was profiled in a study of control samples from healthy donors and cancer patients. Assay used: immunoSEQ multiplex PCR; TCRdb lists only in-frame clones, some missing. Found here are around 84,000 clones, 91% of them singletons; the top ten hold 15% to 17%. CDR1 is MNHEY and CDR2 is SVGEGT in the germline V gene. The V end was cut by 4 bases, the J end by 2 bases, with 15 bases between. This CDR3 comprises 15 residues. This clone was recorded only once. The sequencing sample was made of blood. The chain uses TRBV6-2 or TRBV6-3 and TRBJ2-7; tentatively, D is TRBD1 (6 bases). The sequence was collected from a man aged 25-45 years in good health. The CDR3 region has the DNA TGTGCCAGCAGTTCCTTACAGGGAGTGGCCTACGAGCAGTACTTC. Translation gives CASSSLQGVAYEQYF.